This T cell receptor (beta chain) is from a study of beta chain features in type 1 diabetes. Overall study findings and caveats: The question of HLA type influencing TCRB rearrangement was one that remained unresolved here.

The whole isolated RNA underwent reverse transcription, so sequencing captured expressed TCRB transcripts. Libraries were prepared by immunoSEQ multiplex PCR; TCRdb keeps only in-frame clonotypes and omits some of them. The sample lists approximately 160,000 clones, around 8% occurring once. This CDR3 region has 15 residues. Germline CDR1 is SEHNR and CDR2 is FQNEAQ (reference sequence). V lost 10 bases and J lost 3; bases outside the gene matches: 14. This clone was picked up a small number of times. Its antigen is undetermined. CD45RO/CCR7/CD25/CD127/CD95/CD27 separated CD4+ naive, central memory, regulatory and stem cell-like memory cells by sorting.

This chain links TRBV7-9 with TRBJ1-1; 7 bases align to TRBD1. The sequenced sample consisted of central memory CD4+ T cells from blood. This receptor was identified in a man aged 18 to 35 in good health. The CDR3 DNA reads as TGTGCCACCCAGAGAGGAGGGGGCTCTGACACTGAAGCTTTCTTT. This sequence encodes CATQRGGGSDTEAFF.